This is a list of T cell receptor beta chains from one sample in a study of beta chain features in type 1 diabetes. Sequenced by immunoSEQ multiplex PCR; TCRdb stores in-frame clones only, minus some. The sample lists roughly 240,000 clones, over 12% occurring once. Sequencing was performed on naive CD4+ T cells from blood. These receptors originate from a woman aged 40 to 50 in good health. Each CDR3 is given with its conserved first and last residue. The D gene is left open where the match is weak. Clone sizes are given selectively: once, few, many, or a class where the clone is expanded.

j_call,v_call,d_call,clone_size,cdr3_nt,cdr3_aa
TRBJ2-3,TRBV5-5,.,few,TGTGCCAGCAGCTCTAGGACAGAAAGCACAGATACGCAGTATTTT,CASSSRTESTDTQYF
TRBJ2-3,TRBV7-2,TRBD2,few,TGTGCCAGCAGCTCGACCCTCGGACTAGGTTATCAGTATTTT,CASSSTLGLGYQYF
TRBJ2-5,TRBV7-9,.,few,TGTGCCAGCAGCTTTGACAGCGCCCAAGAGACCCAGTACTTC,CASSFDSAQETQYF
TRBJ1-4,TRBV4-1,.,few,TGCGCCAGCAGCCAACGCAGCCTGGCAGGGTGGGATGAAAAACTGTTTTTT,CASSQRSLAGWDEKLFF
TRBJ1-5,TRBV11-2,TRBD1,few,TGTGCCAGCAGCGACAGGGGGGGACAGCCCCAGCATTTT,CASSDRGGQPQHF
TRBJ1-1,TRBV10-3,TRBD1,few,TGTGCCATCAGTGGCCCCGGGACAGAAAATGAAGCTTTCTTT,CAISGPGTENEAFF
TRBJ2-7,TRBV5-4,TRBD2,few,TGTGCCAGCAGCCAGAGGACTAGCGGGGGCTACGAGCAGTACTTC,CASSQRTSGGYEQYF
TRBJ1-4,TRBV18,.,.,TGTGCCAGCTCACCACGGACAGATGAAAAACTGTTTTTT,CASSPRTDEKLFF
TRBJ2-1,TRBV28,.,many,TGTGCCACGTACAGGGGAGGCGAGCAGTTCTTC,CATYRGGEQFF
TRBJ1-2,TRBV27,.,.,TGTGCCAGCAGTCAACAGGGCGGAGGTGGCTACACCTTC,CASSQQGGGGYTF
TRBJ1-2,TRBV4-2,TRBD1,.,TGTGCCAGCAGCCAAGAAGGGACAGGGTCGGGCTACACCTTC,CASSQEGTGSGYTF
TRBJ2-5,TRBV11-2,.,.,TGTGCCAGCCGCCCCCAGTACGGGGGGCGAAGAAGGCAAGAGACCCAGTACTTC,CASRPQYGGRRRQETQYF
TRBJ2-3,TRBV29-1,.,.,TGCAGCGTCAAACAGGTTTCAACCCACACAGATACGCAGTATTTT,CSVKQVSTHTDTQYF
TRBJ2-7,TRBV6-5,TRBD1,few,TGTGCCAGCAGCAGGACAGGGGCCTACGAGCAGTACTTC,CASSRTGAYEQYF
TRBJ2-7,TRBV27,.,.,TGTGCCAGCAGTTTAAACAGAGCCTACGAGCAGTACTTC,CASSLNRAYEQYF
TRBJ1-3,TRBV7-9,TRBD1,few,TGTGCCATCTCAGGGGGCTCTGGAAACACCATATATTTT,CAISGGSGNTIYF
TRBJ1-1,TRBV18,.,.,TGTGCCAGCTCACCACCGCGCGGGATGAACACTGAAGCTTTCTTT,CASSPPRGMNTEAFF
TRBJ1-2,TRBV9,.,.,TGTGCCAGCACACCTCCAGGCCGGCTGTCCTATGGCTACACCTTC,CASTPPGRLSYGYTF
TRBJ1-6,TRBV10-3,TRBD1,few,TGTGCCATCAGTGAGAGCAGGGGGCAGGGTTCACCCCTCCACTTT,CAISESRGQGSPLHF
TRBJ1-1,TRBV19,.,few,TGTGCCAGTAGTATAGATAGTAGCGCATTGTCGTTCTTT,CASSIDSSALSFF
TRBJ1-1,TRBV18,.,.,TGTGCCAGCTCCACAAGCGGGTTCACTGAAGCTTTCTTT,CASSTSGFTEAFF
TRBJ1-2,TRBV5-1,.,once,TGCGCCAGCAGCTTGGGCAGGCTTAGCTACACCTTC,CASSLGRLSYTF
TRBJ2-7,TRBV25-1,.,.,TGTGCCAGCAGTGGACGGACAGCCACCTACGAGCAGTACTTC,CASSGRTATYEQYF
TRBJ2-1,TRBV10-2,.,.,TGCGCCAGCTCGACGACTCCGCAGAATGAGCAGTTCTTC,CASSTTPQNEQFF
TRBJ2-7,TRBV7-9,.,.,TGTGCCAGCAGCGACGGGACTTGGTCTGGTGACGAGCAGTACTTC,CASSDGTWSGDEQYF
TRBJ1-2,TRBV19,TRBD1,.,TGTGCCAGTAGTACTCTCCGACAGGGTGGGGGCTACACCTTC,CASSTLRQGGGYTF
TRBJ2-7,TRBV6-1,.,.,TGTGCCAGCAGTGAAGCGAGGGCCTTCCCCTCCTACGAGCAGTACTTC,CASSEARAFPSYEQYF
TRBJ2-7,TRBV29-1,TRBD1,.,TGCAGCGTTGAGGGGACAGGGGCCTACGAGCAGTACTTC,CSVEGTGAYEQYF
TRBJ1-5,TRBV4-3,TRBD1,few,TGCGCCAGCAGCCAAGATCTCGGGACAGGTAATCAGCCCCAGCATTTT,CASSQDLGTGNQPQHF
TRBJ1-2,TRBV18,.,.,TGTGCCAGCTCACCGCCAGGGCGGTTGAACTATGGCTACACCTTC,CASSPPGRLNYGYTF
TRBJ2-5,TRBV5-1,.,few,TGCGCCAGCAGCTTGAGAGGGGCGGGGGAGACCCAGTACTTC,CASSLRGAGETQYF
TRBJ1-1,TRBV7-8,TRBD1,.,TGTGCCAGCAGCCGTCGGACAGGGGCGAACACTGAAGCTTTCTTT,CASSRRTGANTEAFF
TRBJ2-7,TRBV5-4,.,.,TGTGCCAGCAGCTTTGAGGGCTTCCGGTACGAGCAGTACTTC,CASSFEGFRYEQYF
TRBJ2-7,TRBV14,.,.,TGTGCCAGCAGCCAGGGCAGGGGCTACGAGCAGTACTTC,CASSQGRGYEQYF
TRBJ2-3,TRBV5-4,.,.,TGTGCCAGCAGCTTGGAGGGGGTCCGCACAGATACGCAGTATTTT,CASSLEGVRTDTQYF
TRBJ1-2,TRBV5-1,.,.,TGCGCCAGCAGCTTGGGAGAACCTAACTATGGCTACACCTTC,CASSLGEPNYGYTF
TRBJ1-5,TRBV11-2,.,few,TGTGCCAGCAGCGTGGGACGCGGACAGAGTCCGCCCCAGCATTTT,CASSVGRGQSPPQHF
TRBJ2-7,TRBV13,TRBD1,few,TGTGCCAGCAGCCCCAGGGGGTCCTACGAGCAGTACTTC,CASSPRGSYEQYF
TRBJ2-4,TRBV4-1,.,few,TGCGCCAGCAGCCAAGACCAGGGCAGGGACATTCAGTACTTC,CASSQDQGRDIQYF
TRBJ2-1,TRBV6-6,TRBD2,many,TGTGCCAGCAGTTCTATAGCGGGGGGGTACAATGAGCAGTTCTTC,CASSSIAGGYNEQFF
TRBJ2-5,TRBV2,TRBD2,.,TGTGCCAGCAGTGAAGCGTCGGTAGCGGGGGGCCAAGAGACCCAGTACTTC,CASSEASVAGGQETQYF
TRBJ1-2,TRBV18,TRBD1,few,TGTGCCAGCTCACCAGCCGGGACAGGGAGAGGCTACACCTTC,CASSPAGTGRGYTF
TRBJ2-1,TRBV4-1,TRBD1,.,TGCGCCAGCAGCGCAAACAGGGGAGAGCAGTTCTTC,CASSANRGEQFF
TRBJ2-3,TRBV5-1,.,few,TGCGCCAGCAGCTTGGCCCCCAGACTAGTTCGGTCGCAGTATTTT,CASSLAPRLVRSQYF
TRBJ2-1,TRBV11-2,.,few,TGTGCCAGCAGCCCCGTCCTACCAGGGGCCAATGAGCAGTTCTTC,CASSPVLPGANEQFF
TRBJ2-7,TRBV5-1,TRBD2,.,TGCGCCAGCAGCTTGGGGGGACTAGCGGGTTACGAGCAGTACTTC,CASSLGGLAGYEQYF
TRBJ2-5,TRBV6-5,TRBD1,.,TGTGCCACCGGACGCGCCGGGACAGCCCAAGAGACCCAGTACTTC,CATGRAGTAQETQYF
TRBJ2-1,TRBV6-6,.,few,TGTGCCAGCAGTTACTCGGGTCAGGGGAAGTTCTTC,CASSYSGQGKFF
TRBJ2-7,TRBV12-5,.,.,TGTGCTAGTGGTTTGAGATACTTAGAGCAGTACTTC,CASGLRYLEQYF
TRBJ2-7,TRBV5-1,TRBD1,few,TGCGCCAGCAGCCTGGGACAGTACGAGCAGTACTTC,CASSLGQYEQYF